This T cell receptor beta chain was obtained from a study of post-analysis software for immune sequencing data. Study-wide background: Multiple sclerosis in the patients followed relapsing-remitting, secondary progressive and progressive-relapsing courses. Study-level points and caveats: When the samples were clustered directly with F measure, those that had been prepared in the same batch showed strong co-clustering. Compared against controls, patients with multiple sclerosis displayed significantly lower normalized Chao1 diversity.

The TCR beta cDNA libraries carried unique molecular identifiers. Each CDR3 protein gets one entry after TCRdb re-called the PCR reads with MiXCR. The sample yields more than 500,000 distinct CDR3 sequences, 30% to 40% seen once. Only a few counts were recorded for this clonotype. Its antigen remains unknown. Sample: blood. This sequence originates from a girl aged 2-17 years with multiple sclerosis.

CDR3 sequence (DNA): TGTGCCAGCAGCCGCGTCGCAGTAGAGACCCAGTACTTC. It yields the protein CASSRVAVETQYF. The gene calls are TRBV7-3 and TRBJ2-5; no firm D call. The CDR3 runs 13 residues. V dropped 5 bases and J dropped 4 bases, with 11 bases sitting between them. Looked up from germline, CDR1 is SGHTA and CDR2 is FQGTGA.